The source of this T cell receptor (beta chain) is a study of early T cells in non-severe SARS-CoV-2 infection (dated by TCRdb to 2020 to 2023). Study-wide context: Because TCR sequencing was done on bulk RNA from unsorted whole blood, the alpha and beta chains could not be paired. Overall study outcomes, separate from this receptor: Matching against VDJdb was skewed toward anti-spike CD8 responses, likely underestimated virus-specific expansions, and missed private and CD4 specificities.

Deletion took 0 bases off V and 0 bases off J, with a span of 9 bases between the germline ends. The CDR3 has 15 amino acids, counting the end cysteine and phenylalanine. Only the CDR3 DNA stays, 45 bases, in frame from base 1. The germline V gene encodes CDR1 DFQATT and CDR2 SNEGSKA (reference sequence). This clonotype occurred many times. It has no known antigen specificity. Within one base of it there is no much larger clone, and no base qualities were kept. Set within a cohort of healthcare workers in London, UK, this nested case-control study involved weekly PCR testing of nasopharyngeal swabs along with blood sampling. Healthcare workers were recruited between 23 and 31 March 2020, during the week of the UK lockdown, and were followed weekly for up to roughly 16 weeks. The library was produced with 5' RACE. Sequencing instrument: NextSeq 500. Unique molecular identifiers were attached to individual cDNA molecules in the TCR library protocol so that sequencing error and PCR bias could be corrected. Both TCR alpha and beta chains were sequenced, and tight co-correlation was observed between alpha and beta sequence abundances in each sample. As for the authors' bioinformatics: Decombinator V4 was used to annotate TCR sequences for V gene, J gene and CDR3. Expanded TCRs were defined as changing significantly between any two time points under a Poisson model with p below 0.0001. Abundances of TCRs were expressed as counts per million after normalisation to the total number of TCRs sequenced in each sample. TRAV1-2 paired with TRAJ12, TRAJ20 or TRAJ33 defined MAIT TCRs, while TRAV10 paired with TRAJ18 defined iNKT TCRs. A search of VDJdb, accessed on 1 November 2021, was run for TCRs annotated to CMV, EBV and SARS-CoV-2, with TCRs annotated for multiple antigens excluded. Starting from the raw public reads, TCRdb applied fastp trimming at Q25, assembled clones with MiXCR and retained in-frame beta chains. Rows with a matching CDR3 protein are joined into one entry that keeps the most common DNA and genes. The V and J calls reflect TCRdb's pipeline rather than the authors' work. For this sample there are 70,000 to 85,000 distinct CDR3 sequences; 13% appear just once. The ten most abundant clones make up roughly 5.5% of the sample.

This chain joins TRBV20-1 to TRBJ2-1; the D gene lacks a confident call. Sample: whole blood. The clonotype was recovered from an adult who was a healthcare worker with PCR-confirmed SARS-CoV-2 infection or an uninfected control (not recorded which). The DNA reads TGCAGTGCTAGAGAGCCGCCAGCCTCCTACAATGAGCAGTTCTTC. This codes for CSAREPPASYNEQFF.